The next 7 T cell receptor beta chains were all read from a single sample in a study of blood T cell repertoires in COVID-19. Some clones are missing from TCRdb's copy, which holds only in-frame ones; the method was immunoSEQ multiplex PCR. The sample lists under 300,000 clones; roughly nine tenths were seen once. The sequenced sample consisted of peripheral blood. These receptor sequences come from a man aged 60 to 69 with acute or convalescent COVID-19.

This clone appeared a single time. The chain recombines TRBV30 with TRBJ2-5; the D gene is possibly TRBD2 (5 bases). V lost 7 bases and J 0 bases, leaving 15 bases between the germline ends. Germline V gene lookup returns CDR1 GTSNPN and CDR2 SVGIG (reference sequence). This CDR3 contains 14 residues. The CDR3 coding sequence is TGTGCCTTCGGGGAAGGGCTGTACCAAGAGACCCAGTACTTC. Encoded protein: CAFGEGLYQETQYF.

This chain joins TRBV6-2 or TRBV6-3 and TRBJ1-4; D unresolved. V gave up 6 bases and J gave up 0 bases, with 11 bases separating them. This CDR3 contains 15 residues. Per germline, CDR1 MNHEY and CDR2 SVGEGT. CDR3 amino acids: CASSPPRATNEKLFF. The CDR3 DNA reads TGTGCCAGCAGCCCCCCCCGGGCAACTAATGAAAAACTGTTTTTT.

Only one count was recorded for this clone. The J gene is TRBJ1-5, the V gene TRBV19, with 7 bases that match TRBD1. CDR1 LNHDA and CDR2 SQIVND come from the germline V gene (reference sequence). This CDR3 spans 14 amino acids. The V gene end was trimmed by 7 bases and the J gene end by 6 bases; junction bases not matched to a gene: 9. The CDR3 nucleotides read TGTGCCAGTACAGGGGGGTCGTGGGGTCAGCCCCAGCATTTT. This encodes CASTGGSWGQPQHF.

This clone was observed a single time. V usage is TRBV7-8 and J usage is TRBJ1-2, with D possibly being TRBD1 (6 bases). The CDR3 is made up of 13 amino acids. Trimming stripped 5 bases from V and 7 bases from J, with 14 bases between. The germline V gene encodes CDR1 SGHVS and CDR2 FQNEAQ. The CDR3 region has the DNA TGTGCCAGCAGCGTCGGACAGTTTAGTGGCTACACCTTC. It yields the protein CASSVGQFSGYTF. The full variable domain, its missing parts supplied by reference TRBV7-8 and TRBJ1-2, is GAGVSQSPRYKVAKRGQDVALRCDPISGHVSLFWYQQALGQGPEFLTYFQNEAQLDKSGLPSDRFFAERPEGSVSTLKIQRTQQEDSAVYLCASSVGQFSGYTFGSGTRLTVV.

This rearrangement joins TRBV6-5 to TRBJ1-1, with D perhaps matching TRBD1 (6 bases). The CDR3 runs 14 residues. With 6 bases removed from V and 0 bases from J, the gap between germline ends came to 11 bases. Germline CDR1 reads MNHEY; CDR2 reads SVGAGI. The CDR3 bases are TGTGCCAGCAGCCGGGACACCTTGAACACTGAAGCTTTCTTT. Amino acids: CASSRDTLNTEAFF.

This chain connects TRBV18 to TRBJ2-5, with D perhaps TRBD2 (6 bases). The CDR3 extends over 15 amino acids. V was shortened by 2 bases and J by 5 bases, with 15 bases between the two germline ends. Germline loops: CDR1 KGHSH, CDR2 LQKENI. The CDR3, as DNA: TGTGCCAGCTCACCAGGGAGACTAGGAGCGGAGACCCAGTACTTC. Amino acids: CASSPGRLGAETQYF.

The CDR3 bases are TGTGCCATCTTAAACGGGACTGTCTACGAGCAGTACTTC. It translates to CAILNGTVYEQYF. This chain joins TRBV7-9 and TRBJ2-7; a possible D gene is TRBD2 (6 bases). The CDR3 runs to 13 residues. Germline CDR1 is SEHNR and CDR2 is FQNEAQ (reference sequence). Trimming took off 10 bases at V and 3 bases at J, with 16 bases between the two ends.